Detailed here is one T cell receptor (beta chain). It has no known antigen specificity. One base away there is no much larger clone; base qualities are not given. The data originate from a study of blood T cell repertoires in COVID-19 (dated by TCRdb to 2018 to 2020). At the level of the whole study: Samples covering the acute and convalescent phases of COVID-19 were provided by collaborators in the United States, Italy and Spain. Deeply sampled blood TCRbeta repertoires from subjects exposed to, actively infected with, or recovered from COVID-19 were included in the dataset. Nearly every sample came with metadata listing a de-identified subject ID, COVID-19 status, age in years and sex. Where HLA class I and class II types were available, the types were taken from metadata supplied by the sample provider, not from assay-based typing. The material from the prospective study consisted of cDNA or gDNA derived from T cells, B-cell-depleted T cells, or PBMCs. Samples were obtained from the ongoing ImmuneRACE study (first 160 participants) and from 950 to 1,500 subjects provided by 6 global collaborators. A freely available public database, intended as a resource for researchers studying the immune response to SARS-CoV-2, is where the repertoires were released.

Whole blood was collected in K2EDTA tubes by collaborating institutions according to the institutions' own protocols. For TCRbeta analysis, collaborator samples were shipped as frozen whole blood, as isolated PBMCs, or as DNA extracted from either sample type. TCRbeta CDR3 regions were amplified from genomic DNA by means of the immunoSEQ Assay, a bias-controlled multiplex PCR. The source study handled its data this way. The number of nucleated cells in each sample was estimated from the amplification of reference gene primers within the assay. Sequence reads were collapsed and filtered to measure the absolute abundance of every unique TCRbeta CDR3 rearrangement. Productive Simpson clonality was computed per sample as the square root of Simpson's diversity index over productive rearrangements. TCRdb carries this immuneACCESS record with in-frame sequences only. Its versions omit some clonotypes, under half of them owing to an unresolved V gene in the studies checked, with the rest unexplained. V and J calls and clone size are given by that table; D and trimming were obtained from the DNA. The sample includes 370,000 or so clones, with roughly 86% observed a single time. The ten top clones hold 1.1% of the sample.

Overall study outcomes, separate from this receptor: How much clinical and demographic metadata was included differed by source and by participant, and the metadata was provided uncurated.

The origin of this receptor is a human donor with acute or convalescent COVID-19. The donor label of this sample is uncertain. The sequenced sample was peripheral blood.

The CDR3 region reads CATRDSVNNEQFF. The nucleotides are TGTGCCACCAGGGACAGCGTCAACAATGAGCAGTTCTTC. Recombination joined TRBV24-1 with TRBJ2-1; TRBD1 is perhaps the D gene, given 6 matching bases. Including the terminal cysteine and phenylalanine, the CDR3 comprises 13 residues. Of all the DNA, just the CDR3 is kept, 39 bases in frame from base 1. The germline V gene sets CDR1 to KGHDR and CDR2 to SFDVKD. Trimming takes 7 bases from V and 5 bases from J, and the germline ends sit 11 bases apart.